This TCR beta chain is from a study of cytomegalovirus exposure and HLA in healthy donors. As to this clone: Relative to the germline gene, one junction end is altered; a read error may explain this.

The CDR3 loop spans 14 amino acids. Germline lookup yields CDR1 SSHAT and CDR2 FNYEAQ (reference sequence). PCR used 60 Vbeta primers and 13 Jbeta primers. Profiling relied on immunoSEQ multiplex PCR, and the TCRdb table lists in-frame clones only, not all of them. The sample shows roughly 78,000 clones, 65% to 70% of them seen only once. V and J are TRBV7-7 and TRBJ2-7; perhaps TRBD1 as D (6 bases). Sequenced: PBMCs. The TCR was taken from a man in his forties in good health and CMV-seropositive. CDR3 loop: CASSLGPGVDEQYF. The DNA for the CDR3 is TGTGCTAGCAGCTTAGGTCCAGGGGTTGACGAGCAGTACTTC.